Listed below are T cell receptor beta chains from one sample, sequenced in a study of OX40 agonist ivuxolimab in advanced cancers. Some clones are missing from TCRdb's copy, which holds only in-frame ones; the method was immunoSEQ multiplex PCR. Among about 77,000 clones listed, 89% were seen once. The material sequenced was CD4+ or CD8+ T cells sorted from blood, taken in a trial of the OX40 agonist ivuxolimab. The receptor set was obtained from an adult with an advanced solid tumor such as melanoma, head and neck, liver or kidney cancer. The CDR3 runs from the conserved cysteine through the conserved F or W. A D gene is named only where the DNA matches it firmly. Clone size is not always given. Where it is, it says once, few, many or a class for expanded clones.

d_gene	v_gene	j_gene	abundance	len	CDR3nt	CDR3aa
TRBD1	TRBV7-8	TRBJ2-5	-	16	TGTGCCAGCAGCTCCCCCCAGACAGGGGGCAATGAGACCCAGTACTTC	CASSSPQTGGNETQYF
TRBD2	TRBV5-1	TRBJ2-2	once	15	TGCGCCGGATCACTAGCGGGACCGGCTGTCGGGGAGCTGTTTTTT	CAGSLAGPAVGELFF
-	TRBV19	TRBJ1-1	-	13	TGTGCCAGTAGTATTAATCGAGGGACTGAAGCTTTCTTT	CASSINRGTEAFF
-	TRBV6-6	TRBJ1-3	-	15	TGTGCCAGCAGTTCTCCAAGCGGACAGGGAAACACCATATATTTT	CASSSPSGQGNTIYF
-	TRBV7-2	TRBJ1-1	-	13	TGTGCCAGCGGACCTTACGGTTTAACTGAAGCTTTCTTT	CASGPYGLTEAFF
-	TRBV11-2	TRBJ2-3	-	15	TGTGCCAGCAGCTTAGATTGGCGGGGCACAGATACGCAGTATTTT	CASSLDWRGTDTQYF
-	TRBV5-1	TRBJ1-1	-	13	TGCGCCAGCAGGGAGCAGGGGAACACTGAAGCTTTCTTT	CASREQGNTEAFF
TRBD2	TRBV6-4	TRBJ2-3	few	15	TGTGCCAGCAGTGACGGCGGGGGGCACACGAATACGCAGTATTTT	CASSDGGGHTNTQYF
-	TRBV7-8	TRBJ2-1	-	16	TGTGCCAGCAGCTTAGTGCTTAGCGAAGCCTACAATGAGCAGTTCTTC	CASSLVLSEAYNEQFF
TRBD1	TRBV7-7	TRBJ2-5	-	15	TGTGCTAGCAGCCCCCGGACAGGGGAGGCGGAGACCCAGTACTTC	CASSPRTGEAETQYF
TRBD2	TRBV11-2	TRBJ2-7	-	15	TGTGCCAGCAGCTTAGTCGCTAGCGGGACCTACGAGCAGTACTTC	CASSLVASGTYEQYF
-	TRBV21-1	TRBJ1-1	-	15	TGTGCCAGCAGCAAAGAGGGCAGGGAGAACACTGAAGCTTTCTTT	CASSKEGRENTEAFF
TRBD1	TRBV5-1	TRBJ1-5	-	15	TGCGCCAGCAGCTTAGGACAGGGGGGGAATCAGCCCCAGCATTTT	CASSLGQGGNQPQHF
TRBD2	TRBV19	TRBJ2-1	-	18	TGTGCCAGTAGCAGCCTTAGCGGGAGAGGAGGCTCCTACAATGAGCAGTTCTTC	CASSSLSGRGGSYNEQFF
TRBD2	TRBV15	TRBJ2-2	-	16	TGTGCCACCAGCAGAGAGCTAGCGGTGAACACCGGGGAGCTGTTTTTT	CATSRELAVNTGELFF
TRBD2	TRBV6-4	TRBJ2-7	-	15	TGTGCCGCACGGGCTAGCGGGGGATTCTCCTACGAGCAGTACTTC	CAARASGGFSYEQYF
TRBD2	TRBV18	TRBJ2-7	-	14	TGTGCCAGCTCACCAGCGGCGGGAGGGGGGGAGCAGTACTTC	CASSPAAGGGEQYF
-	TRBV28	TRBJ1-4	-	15	TGTGCCAGCAGTTTTTTAAATCCTAATGATGAAAAACTGTTTTTT	CASSFLNPNDEKLFF
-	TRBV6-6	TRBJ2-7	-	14	TGTGCCAGCAGCCCCGTAACTATCTCCTACGAGCAGTACTTC	CASSPVTISYEQYF
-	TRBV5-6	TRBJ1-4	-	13	TGTGCCAGCAGCTGGGGGAGTCGTGAAAAACTGTTTTTT	CASSWGSREKLFF
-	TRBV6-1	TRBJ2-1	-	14	TGTGCCAGCAGTGAGCGACAGTACTACAATGAGCAGTTCTTC	CASSERQYYNEQFF
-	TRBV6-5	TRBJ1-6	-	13	TGTGCCAGCAGCAGAGACAGGCGGGGACCCCTCCACTTT	CASSRDRRGPLHF